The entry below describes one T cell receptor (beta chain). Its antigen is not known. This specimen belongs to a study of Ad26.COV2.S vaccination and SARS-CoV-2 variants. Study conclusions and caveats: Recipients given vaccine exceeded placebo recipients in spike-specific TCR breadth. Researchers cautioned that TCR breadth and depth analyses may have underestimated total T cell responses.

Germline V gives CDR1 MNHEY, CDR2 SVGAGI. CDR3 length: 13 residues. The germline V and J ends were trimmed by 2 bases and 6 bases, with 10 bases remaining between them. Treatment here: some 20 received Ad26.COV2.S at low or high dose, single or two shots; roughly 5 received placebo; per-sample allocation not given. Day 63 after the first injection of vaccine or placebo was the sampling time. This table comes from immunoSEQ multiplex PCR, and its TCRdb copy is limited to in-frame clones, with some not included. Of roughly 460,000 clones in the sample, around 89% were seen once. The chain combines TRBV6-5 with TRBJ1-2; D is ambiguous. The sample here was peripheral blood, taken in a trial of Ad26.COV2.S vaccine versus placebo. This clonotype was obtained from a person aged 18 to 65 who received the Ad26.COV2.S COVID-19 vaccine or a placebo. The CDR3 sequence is CASSYDGRNGYTF. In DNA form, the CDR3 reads TGTGCCAGCAGTTACGACGGGAGGAATGGCTACACCTTC.